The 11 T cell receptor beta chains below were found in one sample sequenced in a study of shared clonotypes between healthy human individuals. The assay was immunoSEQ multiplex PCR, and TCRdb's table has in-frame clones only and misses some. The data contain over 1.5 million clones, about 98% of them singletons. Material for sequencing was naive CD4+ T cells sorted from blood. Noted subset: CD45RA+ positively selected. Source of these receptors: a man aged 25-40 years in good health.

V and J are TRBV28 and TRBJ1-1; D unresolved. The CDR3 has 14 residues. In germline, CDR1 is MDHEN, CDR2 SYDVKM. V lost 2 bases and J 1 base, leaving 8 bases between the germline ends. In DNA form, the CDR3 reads TGTGCCAGCAGTTTAGTGTCCCCGAACACTGAAGCTTTCTTT. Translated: CASSLVSPNTEAFF.

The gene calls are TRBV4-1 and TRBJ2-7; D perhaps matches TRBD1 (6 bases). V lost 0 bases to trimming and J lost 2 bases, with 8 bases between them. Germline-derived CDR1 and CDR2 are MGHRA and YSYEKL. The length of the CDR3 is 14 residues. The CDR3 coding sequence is TGCGCCAGCAGCCAAGAGACAGGTACCTACGAGCAGTACTTC. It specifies CASSQETGTYEQYF.

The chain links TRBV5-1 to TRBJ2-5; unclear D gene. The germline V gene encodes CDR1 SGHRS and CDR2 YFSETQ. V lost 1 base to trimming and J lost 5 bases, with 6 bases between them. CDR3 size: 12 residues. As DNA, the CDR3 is TGCGCCAGCAGCTTGCCCCTGGAGACCCAGTACTTC. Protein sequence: CASSLPLETQYF. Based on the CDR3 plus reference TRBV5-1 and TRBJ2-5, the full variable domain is KAGVTQTPRYLIKTRGQQVTLSCSPISGHRSVSWYQQTPGQGLQFLFEYFSETQRNKGNFPGRFSGRQFSNSRSEMNVSTLELGDSALYLCASSLPLETQYFGPGTRLLVL.

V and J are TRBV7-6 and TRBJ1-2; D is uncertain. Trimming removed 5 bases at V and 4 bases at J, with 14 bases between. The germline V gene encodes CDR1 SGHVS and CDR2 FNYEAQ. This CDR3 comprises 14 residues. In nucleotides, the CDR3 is TGTGCCAGCAGCCCCGAGCCAGGTTCCTATGGCTACACCTTC. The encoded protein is CASSPEPGSYGYTF.

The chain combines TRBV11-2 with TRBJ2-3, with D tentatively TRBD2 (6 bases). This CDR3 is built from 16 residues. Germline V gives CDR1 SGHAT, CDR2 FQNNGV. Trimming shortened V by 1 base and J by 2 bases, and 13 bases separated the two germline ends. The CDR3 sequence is CASSLGTGVNTDTQYF. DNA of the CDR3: TGTGCCAGCAGCTTAGGCACGGGGGTCAACACAGATACGCAGTATTTT.

The CDR3 loop is CASEWEAWQFF. The DNA for the CDR3 is TGTGCCAGTGAATGGGAGGCTTGGCAGTTCTTC. The chain uses TRBV2 and TRBJ2-1; the D gene is possibly TRBD2 (6 bases). From germline, CDR1 is SNHLY and CDR2 FYNNEI. This CDR3 is built from 11 residues. Trimming took 9 bases from V and 12 from J, leaving 15 bases between them.

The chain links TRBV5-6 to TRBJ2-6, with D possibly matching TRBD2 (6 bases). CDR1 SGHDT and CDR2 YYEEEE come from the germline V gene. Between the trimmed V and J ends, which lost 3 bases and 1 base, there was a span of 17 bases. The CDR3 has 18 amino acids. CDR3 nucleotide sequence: TGTGCCAGCAGCTGGGTCGGGGGTTGGTCGTCTGGGGCCAACGTCCTGACTTTC. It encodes CASSWVGGWSSGANVLTF.

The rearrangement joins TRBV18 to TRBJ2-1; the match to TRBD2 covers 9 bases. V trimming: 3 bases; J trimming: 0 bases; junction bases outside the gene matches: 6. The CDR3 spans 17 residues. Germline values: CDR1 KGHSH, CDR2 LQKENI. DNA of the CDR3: TGTGCCAGCTCACCCCTTAGCGGGAGTCTCTCCTACAATGAGCAGTTCTTC. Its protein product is CASSPLSGSLSYNEQFF.

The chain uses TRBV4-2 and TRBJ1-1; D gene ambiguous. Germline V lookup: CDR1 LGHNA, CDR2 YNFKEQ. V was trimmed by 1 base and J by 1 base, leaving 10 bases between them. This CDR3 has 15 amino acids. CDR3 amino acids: CASSQVQGPNTEAFF. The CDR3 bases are TGTGCCAGCAGCCAAGTTCAAGGCCCGAACACTGAAGCTTTCTTT.

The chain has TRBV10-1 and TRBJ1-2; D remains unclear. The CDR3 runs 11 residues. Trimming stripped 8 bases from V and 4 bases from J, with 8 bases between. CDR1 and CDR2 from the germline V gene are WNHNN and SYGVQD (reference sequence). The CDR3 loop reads CASSQLYGYTF. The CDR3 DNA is TGCGCCAGCTCACAGCTCTATGGCTACACCTTC.

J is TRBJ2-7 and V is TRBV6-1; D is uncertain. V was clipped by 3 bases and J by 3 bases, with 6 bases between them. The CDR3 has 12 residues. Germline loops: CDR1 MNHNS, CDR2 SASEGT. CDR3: CASSDIYYEQYF. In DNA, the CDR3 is TGTGCCAGCAGTGACATTTACTACGAGCAGTACTTC.